This T cell receptor (beta chain) appears in the sequencing data of a study of CD8+ T cells in alopecia areata. Study background: Patients received oral tofacitinib, 5 to 10 mg twice daily, for moderate-to-severe alopecia areata. Findings and limits, study-wide: In patients, TCRs were shared less clearly than in mice, and HLA may possibly be involved. Among the top 100, expanded CD8+ clones were significantly decreased by tofacitinib, as was scalp clonality.

Treatment given: oral pan-JAK inhibitor, 5-10 mg twice daily. Alopecia areata patients provided lesional scalp punch biopsies and peripheral blood. Extracted from the samples, RNA was reverse transcribed into cDNA to serve as the sequencing template. Using immunoSEQ multiplex PCR, the repertoire was profiled, and TCRdb retains in-frame clones only, with some absent. The table records over 150,000 clones, roughly three fifths of them present only once. Deletions cut 4 bases from V and 3 bases from J, with 7 bases between. Germline CDR1 and CDR2: SEHNR and FQNEAQ (reference sequence). The CDR3 totals 12 residues. As concerns this clone: Its antigen is unknown.

The chain is built from TRBV7-9 and TRBJ2-7; D unclear. Sequences were derived from CD8+ T cells sorted from blood, sampled at week 24, from a patient treated with tofacitinib. This clonotype was sampled from a human donor with alopecia areata. CDR3 sequence: CASSSDHYEQYF. CDR3 sequence (DNA): TGTGCCAGCAGCTCTGACCACTACGAGCAGTACTTC.